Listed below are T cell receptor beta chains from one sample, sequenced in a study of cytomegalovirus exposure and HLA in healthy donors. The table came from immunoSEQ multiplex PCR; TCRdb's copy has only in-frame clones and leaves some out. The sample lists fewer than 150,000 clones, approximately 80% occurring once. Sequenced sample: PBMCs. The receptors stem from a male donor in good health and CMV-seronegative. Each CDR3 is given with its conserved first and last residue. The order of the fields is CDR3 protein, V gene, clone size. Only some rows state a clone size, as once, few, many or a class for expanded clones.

CDR3 protein: CASSLAVVGVAGELFF; V gene: TRBV5-1; clone size: .
CDR3 protein: CASSEIGGWEPRHF; V gene: TRBV6-1; clone size: .
CDR3 protein: CASSLDRGKDEQFF; V gene: TRBV7-8; clone size: .
CDR3 protein: CASSSGTGNQPQHF; V gene: TRBV6-1; clone size: few
CDR3 protein: CASGFRDRDSPLHF; V gene: TRBV27; clone size: .
CDR3 protein: CAISGGQGAGELFF; V gene: TRBV10-3; clone size: .
CDR3 protein: CASIRLVGEVYGYTF; V gene: TRBV10-1; clone size: .
CDR3 protein: CASSRIGGVYNEQFF; V gene: TRBV9; clone size: once
CDR3 protein: CASSYSPGNSGNTIYF; V gene: TRBV6-5; clone size: few
CDR3 protein: CSAEQDTQYF; V gene: TRBV20-1; clone size: .
CDR3 protein: CASSEQGSYEQYF; V gene: TRBV10-1; clone size: .
CDR3 protein: CASSQDPRASSYEQYF; V gene: TRBV4-2; clone size: few
CDR3 protein: CASSYTGNLRNEQFF; V gene: TRBV5-6; clone size: .
CDR3 protein: CASSPGTAGANVLTF; V gene: TRBV18; clone size: .
CDR3 protein: CASSENTPREPQHF; V gene: TRBV2; clone size: .
CDR3 protein: CASSQGQGNNEQFF; V gene: TRBV28; clone size: .
CDR3 protein: CASSFIFGTDTQYF; V gene: TRBV5-4; clone size: once
CDR3 protein: CASSLGGGVADTQYF; V gene: TRBV7-2; clone size: .
CDR3 protein: CASSKSGGQETQYF; V gene: TRBV6-1; clone size: .
CDR3 protein: CASSLNDPDRAPEQYF; V gene: TRBV4-1; clone size: once
CDR3 protein: CASSWGTGSNSPLHF; V gene: TRBV5-4; clone size: .
CDR3 protein: CASSLRGANTGELFF; V gene: TRBV6-6; clone size: few
CDR3 protein: CSVRPTGRNEKLFF; V gene: TRBV29-1; clone size: .
CDR3 protein: CASSSLGGGYNEQFF; V gene: TRBV7-7; clone size: few
CDR3 protein: CASSLAGGSNIQYF; V gene: TRBV28; clone size: .
CDR3 protein: CASSEALGRGSYEQYF; V gene: TRBV2; clone size: .